This T cell receptor (beta chain) was sequenced for a study of blood T cells in healthy people across ages. This clonotype was seen just once. Antigen unknown. Because it lacks the conserved phenylalanine or tryptophan at the end, this CDR3 is likely a read error. Then a second PCR, running roughly 7 to 11 cycles, was carried out with a sample-barcoded 5' primer and a J-beta primer mix. Each cDNA molecule received a tag from a template-switch adaptor that had 12 random nucleotides. TCRdb re-called the 5' RACE reads with MiXCR, one entry per CDR3 protein. The sample carries about 1,800,000 distinct CDR3 sequences, 25% to 30% recorded once. General study findings and limits: A conclusive naive versus antigen-experienced comparison was prevented by the unsorted PBMCs. Higher diversity, along with more naive CD4+ cells, distinguished long-lived donors from aged donors. Roughly linear declines in TCR beta diversity per million T cells occurred with age.

Germline V gives CDR1 SGHTA, CDR2 FQGNSA. The CDR3 runs to 14 residues. The sequenced sample consisted of blood. The receptor was derived from a woman aged 25 to 39 in good health. The gene calls are TRBV7-2 and TRBJ2-5, with D unresolved. With the DNA end fitting TRBJ2-7 better, the J assignment may be wrong. CDR3 sequence (DNA): TGTGCCAGCAGCTTAGGGGGTGGGTTGGGCGAGCAGTACCTC. Residues: CASSLGGGLGEQYL.